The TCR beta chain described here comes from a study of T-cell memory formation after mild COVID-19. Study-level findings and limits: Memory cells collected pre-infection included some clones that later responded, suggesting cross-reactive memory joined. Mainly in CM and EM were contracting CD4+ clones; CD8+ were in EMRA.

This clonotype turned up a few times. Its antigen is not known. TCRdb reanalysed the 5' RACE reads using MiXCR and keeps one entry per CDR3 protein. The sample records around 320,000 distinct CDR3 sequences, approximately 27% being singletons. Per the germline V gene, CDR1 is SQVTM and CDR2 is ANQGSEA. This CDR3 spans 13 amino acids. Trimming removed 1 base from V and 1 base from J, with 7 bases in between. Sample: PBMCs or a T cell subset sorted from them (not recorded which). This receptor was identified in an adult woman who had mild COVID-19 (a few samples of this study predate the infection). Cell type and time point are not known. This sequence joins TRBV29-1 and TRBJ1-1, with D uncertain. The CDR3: CSVEGWGNTEAFF. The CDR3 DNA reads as TGCAGCGTTGAAGGGTGGGGGAACACTGAAGCTTTCTTT.